This section outlines one TCR beta chain sequence together with its context. This specimen comes from a study of blood T cell repertoires in COVID-19. Study in general: Samples came from the United States, Italy and Spain, spanning acute and convalescent COVID-19. Sources were T cells, B-cell-depleted T cells, or PBMCs; the material itself was cDNA or gDNA.

Original methodology: Amplification of reference gene primers provided the estimated nucleated cell counts. The table came from immunoSEQ multiplex PCR; TCRdb's copy has only in-frame clones and leaves some out. V, J and clone size reflect that table, while D and trimming were determined from the DNA. The table lists more than 65,000 clones, around nine tenths of them singletons. Germline CDR1 reads SGHTA; CDR2 reads FQGNSA. V shed 4 bases, J shed 6 bases, and the junction held 4 bases outside the gene matches. CDR3 length equals 13 residues. The source material was peripheral blood. This clonotype originated in a man between 50 and 59 years old with active COVID-19. The genes are TRBV7-2 and TRBJ2-7; TRBD2 agrees at 9 bases. The CDR3 reads CASSSRGGREQYF. DNA of the CDR3: TGTGCCAGCAGCTCGCGGGGGGGCCGCGAGCAGTACTTC. Full variable domain (remainder filled in from reference TRBV7-2 and TRBJ2-7): GAGVSQSPSNKVTEKGKDVELRCDPISGHTALYWYRQSLGQGLEFLIYFQGNSAPDKSGLPSDRFSAERTGGSVSTLTIQRTQQEDSAVYLCASSSRGGREQYFGPGTRLTVT.